This T cell receptor beta chain emerged from a study of blood T cell repertoires in COVID-19. Background on the study: There were acute and convalescent COVID-19 samples, and they came from the United States, Italy and Spain. Nucleic acid was either cDNA or gDNA, and it came from T cells, B-cell-depleted T cells, or PBMCs.

Clones were read by immunoSEQ multiplex PCR, and TCRdb kept only the in-frame ones, dropping some. This repertoire shows about 270,000 clones, less than 95% found once; its top ten account for less than 3.5%. Germline assignment: CDR1 SGHDT and CDR2 YYEEEE. The CDR3 extends over 16 amino acids. V lost 0 bases and J lost 1; bases outside the gene matches: 6. Participants' reported clinical history set cohort assignment. The J gene is TRBJ2-5, the V gene TRBV5-6; 7 bases align to TRBD1. The specimen was PBMCs or T cells enriched from blood (not recorded which). This receptor was identified in a man aged 40-49 years who had been exposed to COVID-19. The CDR3 nucleotides are TGTGCCAGCAGCTTGGCCTTGGCAGGGGGCCAAGAGACCCAGTACTTC. This sequence encodes CASSLALAGGQETQYF.